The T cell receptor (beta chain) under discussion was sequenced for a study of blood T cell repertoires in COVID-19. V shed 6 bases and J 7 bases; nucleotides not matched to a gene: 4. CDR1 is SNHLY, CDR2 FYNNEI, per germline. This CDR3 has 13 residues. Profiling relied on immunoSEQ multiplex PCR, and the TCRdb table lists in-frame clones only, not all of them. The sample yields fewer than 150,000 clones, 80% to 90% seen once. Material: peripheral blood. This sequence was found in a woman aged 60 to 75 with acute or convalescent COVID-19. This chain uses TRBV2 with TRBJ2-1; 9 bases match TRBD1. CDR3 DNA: TGTGCCAGCAGCGGACAGGGGATGAATGAGCAGTTCTTC. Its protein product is CASSGQGMNEQFF. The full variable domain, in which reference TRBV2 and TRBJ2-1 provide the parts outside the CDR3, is EPEVTQTPSHQVTQMGQEVILRCVPISNHLYFYWYRQILGQKVEFLVSFYNNEISEKSEIFDDQFSVERPDGSNFTLKIRSTKLEDSAMYFCASSGQGMNEQFFGPGTRLTVL.